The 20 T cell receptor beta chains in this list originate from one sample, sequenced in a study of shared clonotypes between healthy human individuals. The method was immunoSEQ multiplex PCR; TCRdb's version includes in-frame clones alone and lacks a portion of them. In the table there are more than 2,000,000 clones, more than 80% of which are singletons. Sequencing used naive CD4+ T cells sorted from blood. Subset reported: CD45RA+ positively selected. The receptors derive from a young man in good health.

CDR3 residues: CASSRQDSHEQYF. CDR3 bases: TGTGCCAGCAGTCGACAGGATTCCCACGAGCAGTACTTC. The chain recombines TRBV27 with TRBJ2-7; weak D call: TRBD1 (6 bases). The V gene's germline CDR1 is MNHEY and CDR2 SMNVEV (reference sequence). The CDR3 totals 13 residues. The germline V and J ends were trimmed by 5 bases and 5 bases, with 13 bases remaining between them.

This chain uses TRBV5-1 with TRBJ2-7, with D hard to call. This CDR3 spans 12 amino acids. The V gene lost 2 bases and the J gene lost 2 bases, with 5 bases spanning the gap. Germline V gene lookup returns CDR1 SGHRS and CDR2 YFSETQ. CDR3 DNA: TGCGCCAGCAGCTTAAGTACCTACGAGCAGTACTTC. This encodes CASSLSTYEQYF.

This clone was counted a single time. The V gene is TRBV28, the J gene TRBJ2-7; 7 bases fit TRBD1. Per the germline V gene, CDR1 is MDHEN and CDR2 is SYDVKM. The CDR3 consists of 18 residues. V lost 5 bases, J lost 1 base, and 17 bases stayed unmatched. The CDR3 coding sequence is TGTGCCAGCAGTGTCCCGCTATATTCCCCACAGGGGTCCTACGAGCAGTACTTC. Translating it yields CASSVPLYSPQGSYEQYF.

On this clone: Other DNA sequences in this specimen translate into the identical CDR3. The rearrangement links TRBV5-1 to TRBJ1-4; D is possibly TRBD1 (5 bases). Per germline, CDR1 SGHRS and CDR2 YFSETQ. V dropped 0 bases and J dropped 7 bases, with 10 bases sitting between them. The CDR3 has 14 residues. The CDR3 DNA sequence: TGCGCCAGCAGCTTGGGGAGGGGTACTGAAAAACTGTTTTTT. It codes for CASSLGRGTEKLFF.

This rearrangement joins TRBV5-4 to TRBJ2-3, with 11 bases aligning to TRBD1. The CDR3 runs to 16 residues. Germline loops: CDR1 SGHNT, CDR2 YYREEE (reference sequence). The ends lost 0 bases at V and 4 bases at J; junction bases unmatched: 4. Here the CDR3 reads CASSLAGDRGADTQYF. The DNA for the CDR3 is TGTGCCAGCAGCTTGGCGGGGGACAGGGGGGCAGATACGCAGTATTTT.

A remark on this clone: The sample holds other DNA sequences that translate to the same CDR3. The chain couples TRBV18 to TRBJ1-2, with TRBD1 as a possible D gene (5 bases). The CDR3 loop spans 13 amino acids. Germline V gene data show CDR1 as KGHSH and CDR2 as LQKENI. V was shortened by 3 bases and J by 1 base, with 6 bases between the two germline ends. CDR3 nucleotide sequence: TGTGCCAGCTCACCTGGGGGTAACTATGGCTACACCTTC. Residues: CASSPGGNYGYTF. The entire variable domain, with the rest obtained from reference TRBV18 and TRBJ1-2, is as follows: NAGVMQNPRHLVRRRGQEARLRCSPMKGHSHVYWYRQLPEEGLKFMVYLQKENIIDESGMPKERFSAEFPKEGPSILRIQQVVRGDSAAYFCASSPGGNYGYTFGSGTRLTVV.

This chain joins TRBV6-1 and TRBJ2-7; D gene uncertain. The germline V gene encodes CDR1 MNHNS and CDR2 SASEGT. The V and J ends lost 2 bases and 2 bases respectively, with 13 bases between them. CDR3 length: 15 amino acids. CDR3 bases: TGTGCCAGCAGTGAATACCGACTGGGAACCTACGAGCAGTACTTC. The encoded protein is CASSEYRLGTYEQYF.

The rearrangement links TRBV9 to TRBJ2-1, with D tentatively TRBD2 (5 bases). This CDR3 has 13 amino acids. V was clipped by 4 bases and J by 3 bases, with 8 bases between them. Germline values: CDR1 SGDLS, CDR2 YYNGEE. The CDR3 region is CASSYEGYNEQFF. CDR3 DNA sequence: TGTGCCAGCAGCTATGAGGGCTACAATGAGCAGTTCTTC. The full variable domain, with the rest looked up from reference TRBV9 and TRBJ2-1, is DSGVTQTPKHLITATGQRVTLRCSPRSGDLSVYWYQQSLDQGLQFLIQYYNGEERAKGNILERFSAQQFPDLHSELNLSSLELGDSALYFCASSYEGYNEQFFGPGTRLTVL.

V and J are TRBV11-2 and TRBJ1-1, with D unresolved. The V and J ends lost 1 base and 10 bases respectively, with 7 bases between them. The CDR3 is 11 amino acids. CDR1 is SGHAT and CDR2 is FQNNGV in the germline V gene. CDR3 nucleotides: TGTGCCAGCAGCTTAGGGGAAACAGCTTTCTTT. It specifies CASSLGETAFF.

For the CDR3, the DNA is TGTGCCAGCAGCTTAAGTATGGGACTGGGCTCCTACGAGCAGTACTTC. It is translated as CASSLSMGLGSYEQYF. This chain connects TRBV7-9 to TRBJ2-7; tentatively, D is TRBD2 (6 bases). CDR1 is SEHNR and CDR2 is FQNEAQ in the germline V gene (reference sequence). V gave up 2 bases and J gave up 0 bases, with 14 bases separating them. This CDR3 is built from 16 residues. The full variable domain, completed using reference TRBV7-9 and TRBJ2-7, is DTGVSQNPRHKITKRGQNVTFRCDPISEHNRLYWYRQTLGQGPEFLTYFQNEAQLEKSRLLSDRFSAERPKGSFSTLEIQRTEQGDSAMYLCASSLSMGLGSYEQYFGPGTRLTVT.

CDR3 bases: TGTGCCAGCAGCGCCTACCGATCAGACCAACAAGAGACCCAGTACTTC. Its protein product is CASSAYRSDQQETQYF. This chain joins TRBV9 and TRBJ2-5; the D is unclear. The V end was cut by 3 bases, the J end by 2 bases, with 17 bases between. Germline CDR1 SGDLS, CDR2 YYNGEE. The length of the CDR3 is 16 residues. Complete variable domain (other parts from reference TRBV9 and TRBJ2-5): DSGVTQTPKHLITATGQRVTLRCSPRSGDLSVYWYQQSLDQGLQFLIQYYNGEERAKGNILERFSAQQFPDLHSELNLSSLELGDSALYFCASSAYRSDQQETQYFGPGTRLLVL.

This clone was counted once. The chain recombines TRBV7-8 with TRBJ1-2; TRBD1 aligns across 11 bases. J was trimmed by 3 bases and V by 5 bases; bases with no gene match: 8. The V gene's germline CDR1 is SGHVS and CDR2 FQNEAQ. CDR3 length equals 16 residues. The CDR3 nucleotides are TGTGCCAGCAGCCGCGACCGGACAGGGGGCGACTATGGCTACACCTTC. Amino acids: CASSRDRTGGDYGYTF.

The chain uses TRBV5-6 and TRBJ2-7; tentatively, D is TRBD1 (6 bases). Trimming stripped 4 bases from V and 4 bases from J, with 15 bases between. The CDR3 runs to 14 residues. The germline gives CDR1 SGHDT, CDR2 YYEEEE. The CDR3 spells CASSTGTRAYEQYF. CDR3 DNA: TGTGCCAGCAGCACCGGGACAAGGGCGTACGAGCAGTACTTC.

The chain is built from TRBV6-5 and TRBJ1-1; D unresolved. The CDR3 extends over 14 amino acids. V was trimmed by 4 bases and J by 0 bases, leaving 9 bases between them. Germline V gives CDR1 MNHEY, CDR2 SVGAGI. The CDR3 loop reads CASSFAEMNTEAFF. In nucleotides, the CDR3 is TGTGCCAGCAGTTTTGCGGAGATGAACACTGAAGCTTTCTTT.

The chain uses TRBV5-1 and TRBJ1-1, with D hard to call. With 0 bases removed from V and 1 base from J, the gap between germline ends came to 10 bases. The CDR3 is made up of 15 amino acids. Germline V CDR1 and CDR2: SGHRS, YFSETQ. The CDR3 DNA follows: TGCGCCAGCAGCTTGGTCGGCAGCCCGAACACTGAAGCTTTCTTT. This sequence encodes CASSLVGSPNTEAFF.

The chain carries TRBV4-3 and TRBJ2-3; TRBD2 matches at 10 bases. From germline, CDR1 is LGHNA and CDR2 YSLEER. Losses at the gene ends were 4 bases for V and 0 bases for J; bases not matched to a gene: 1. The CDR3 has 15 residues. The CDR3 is CASSRGLASTDTQYF. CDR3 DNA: TGCGCCAGCAGCCGGGGACTAGCGAGCACAGATACGCAGTATTTT.

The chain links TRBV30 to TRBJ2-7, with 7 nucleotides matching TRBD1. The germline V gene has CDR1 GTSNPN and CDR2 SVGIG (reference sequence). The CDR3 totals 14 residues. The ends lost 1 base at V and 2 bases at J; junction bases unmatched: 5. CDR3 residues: CAWSGQGITYEQYF. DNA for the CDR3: TGTGCCTGGAGTGGACAGGGTATCACCTACGAGCAGTACTTC. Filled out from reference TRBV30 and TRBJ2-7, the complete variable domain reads SQTIHQWPATLVQPVGSPLSLECTVEGTSNPNLYWYRQAAGRGLQLLFYSVGIGQISSEVPQNLSASRPQDRQFILSSKKLLLSDSGFYLCAWSGQGITYEQYFGPGTRLTVT.

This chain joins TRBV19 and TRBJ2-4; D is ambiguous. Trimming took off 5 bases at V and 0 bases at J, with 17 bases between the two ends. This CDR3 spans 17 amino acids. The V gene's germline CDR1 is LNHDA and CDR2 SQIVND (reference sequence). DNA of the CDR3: TGTGCCAGTAGTCCTCCTGCTGGGTTTATAGCCAAAAACATTCAGTACTTC. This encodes CASSPPAGFIAKNIQYF.

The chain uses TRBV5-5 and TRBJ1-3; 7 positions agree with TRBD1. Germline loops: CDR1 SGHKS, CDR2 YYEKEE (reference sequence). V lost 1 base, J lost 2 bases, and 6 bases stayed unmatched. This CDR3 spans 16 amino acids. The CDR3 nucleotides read TGTGCCAGCAGCTTGTTTATACAGGGGCCTGGAAACACCATATATTTT. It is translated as CASSLFIQGPGNTIYF.

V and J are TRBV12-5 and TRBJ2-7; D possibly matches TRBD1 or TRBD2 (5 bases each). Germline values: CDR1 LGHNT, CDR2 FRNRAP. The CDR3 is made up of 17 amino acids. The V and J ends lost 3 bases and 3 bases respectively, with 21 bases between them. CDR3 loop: CASGFRPVNRGGYEQYF. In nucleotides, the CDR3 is TGTGCTAGTGGTTTCCGACCGGTAAACCGGGGCGGCTACGAGCAGTACTTC. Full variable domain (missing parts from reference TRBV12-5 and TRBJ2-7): DARVTQTPRHKVTEMGQEVTMRCQPILGHNTVFWYRQTMMQGLELLAYFRNRAPLDDSGMPKDRFSAEMPDATLATLKIQPSEPRDSAVYFCASGFRPVNRGGYEQYFGPGTRLTVT.